The sequence of this T cell receptor (beta chain) was determined in a study of beta chain features in type 1 diabetes. For the study at large: Sorted cells, roughly 100,000,000 in number, were examined across all samples.

Sorted CD4+ subsets: naive, central memory, regulatory, stem cell-like memory (CD45RO/CCR7/CD25/CD127/CD95/CD27 panel). As every portion of the isolated RNA was reverse transcribed, the sequencing read expressed TCRB transcripts. The data were produced by immunoSEQ multiplex PCR, yet TCRdb's version contains in-frame clones alone and is incomplete. Altogether a few hundred thousand clones are present, around 15% being singletons, with the ten largest covering over 5%. Material for sequencing was central memory CD4+ T cells from blood. The receptor's source is a man aged 30 to 39 in good health.

The CDR3 loop reads CASSQDVPNGKETQYF. The CDR3 region has the DNA TGCGCCAGCAGCCAAGATGTACCCAATGGGAAAGAGACCCAGTACTTC. The rearrangement links TRBV4-3 to TRBJ2-5; D remains ambiguous. V was cut by 0 bases and J by 3 bases, with 14 bases left in between. Germline CDR1 reads LGHNA; CDR2 reads YSLEER. The CDR3 spans 16 residues.